Listed below are T cell receptor beta chains from one sample, sequenced in a study of shared clonotypes between healthy human individuals. This table comes from immunoSEQ multiplex PCR, and its TCRdb copy is limited to in-frame clones, with some not included. The top ten hold 16% of the sample, which has about 320,000 clones, over 75% seen once. Sequencing was done on a sample of memory CD8+ T cells sorted from blood. These receptors all come from a man aged 18 to 29 in good health. Both conserved end residues are part of each CDR3. Fields, in order: J gene, V gene, clone size, D gene, CDR3 DNA, CDR3 protein. D genes are given only for firm matches. Clone size is stated in some rows and not others, as once, few, many or a class when expanded.

J gene: TRBJ2-7
V gene: TRBV7-9
clone size: NA
D gene: NA
CDR3 DNA: TGTGCCAGCAGCTGGGCGTTTGGGTCCTACGAGCAGTACTTC
CDR3 protein: CASSWAFGSYEQYF

J gene: TRBJ1-1
V gene: TRBV6-5
clone size: NA
D gene: NA
CDR3 DNA: TGTGCCAGCCGGATCGAGGCGGGGTACACTGAAGCTTTCTTT
CDR3 protein: CASRIEAGYTEAFF

J gene: TRBJ2-7
V gene: TRBV4-1
clone size: NA
D gene: TRBD1
CDR3 DNA: TGCGCCAGCAGCCAAGGAGGAGACAGGGCGTACTACGAGCAGTACTTC
CDR3 protein: CASSQGGDRAYYEQYF

J gene: TRBJ2-3
V gene: TRBV30
clone size: NA
D gene: TRBD1
CDR3 DNA: TGTGCCTGGAGTCTTACAGGGGCAGATACGCAGTATTTT
CDR3 protein: CAWSLTGADTQYF

J gene: TRBJ2-7
V gene: TRBV6-5
clone size: NA
D gene: TRBD1
CDR3 DNA: TGTGCCAGCAGACACAGGGGTAAGCCCTACGAGCAGTACTTC
CDR3 protein: CASRHRGKPYEQYF

J gene: TRBJ2-7
V gene: TRBV5-6
clone size: NA
D gene: NA
CDR3 DNA: TGTGCCAGCAGCTTGGATAGTCCAGAGCAGTACTTC
CDR3 protein: CASSLDSPEQYF

J gene: TRBJ1-2
V gene: TRBV6-1
clone size: once
D gene: TRBD1
CDR3 DNA: TGTGCCAGCAGACTAAGGACAGGGGTGGAGTATGGCTACACCTTC
CDR3 protein: CASRLRTGVEYGYTF

J gene: TRBJ1-1
V gene: TRBV28
clone size: NA
D gene: NA
CDR3 DNA: TGTGCCAGCAGGCGGGGACGGATGAACACTGAAGCTTTCTTT
CDR3 protein: CASRRGRMNTEAFF

J gene: TRBJ2-7
V gene: TRBV11-2
clone size: NA
D gene: NA
CDR3 DNA: TGTGCCAGCAGCTTCGAACCGGCATACGAGCAGTACTTC
CDR3 protein: CASSFEPAYEQYF

J gene: TRBJ1-5
V gene: TRBV5-1
clone size: once
D gene: NA
CDR3 DNA: TGCGCCACTACAGGTAGGACAGAACTTAGCAATCAGCCCCAGCATTTT
CDR3 protein: CATTGRTELSNQPQHF

J gene: TRBJ2-2
V gene: TRBV11-3
clone size: NA
D gene: NA
CDR3 DNA: TGTGCCAGCAGCTTAGATGGGCTTGGCACCGGGGAGCTGTTTTTT
CDR3 protein: CASSLDGLGTGELFF

J gene: TRBJ1-2
V gene: TRBV5-6
clone size: NA
D gene: NA
CDR3 DNA: TGTGCCAGCAGCTTGCCCCAGGGGCTCCCGGATGGCTACACCTTC
CDR3 protein: CASSLPQGLPDGYTF

J gene: TRBJ2-7
V gene: TRBV6-5
clone size: NA
D gene: NA
CDR3 DNA: TGTGCCAGCAGTTTTAGTAGTTTCAACGAGCAGTACTTC
CDR3 protein: CASSFSSFNEQYF

J gene: TRBJ1-1
V gene: TRBV7-9
clone size: NA
D gene: TRBD1
CDR3 DNA: TGTGCCAGCAGCTTAGCCGTAAAACAGGGGCAGGCTGAAGCTTTCTTT
CDR3 protein: CASSLAVKQGQAEAFF

J gene: TRBJ1-2
V gene: TRBV19
clone size: NA
D gene: NA
CDR3 DNA: TGTGCCAGTAGTATGGCTGGCAACTTCTATGGCTACACCTTC
CDR3 protein: CASSMAGNFYGYTF

J gene: TRBJ1-6
V gene: TRBV7-2
clone size: NA
D gene: NA
CDR3 DNA: TGTGCCAGCAGCTCCATACAGGGCTTTTATTCACCCCTCCACTTT
CDR3 protein: CASSSIQGFYSPLHF

J gene: TRBJ1-1
V gene: TRBV2
clone size: NA
D gene: NA
CDR3 DNA: TGTGCCAGTCAACGGGTGAACACTGAAGCTTTCTTT
CDR3 protein: CASQRVNTEAFF

J gene: TRBJ2-7
V gene: TRBV27
clone size: NA
D gene: NA
CDR3 DNA: TGTGCCAGCAGTTTTACCGCAGAGTCCTCCTACGAGCAGTACTTC
CDR3 protein: CASSFTAESSYEQYF

J gene: TRBJ2-3
V gene: TRBV11-3
clone size: once
D gene: NA
CDR3 DNA: TGTGCCAGCAGCTCGAGGCGACGGCCGCGGAATCCTTCTAGCACAGATACGCAGTATTTT
CDR3 protein: CASSSRRRPRNPSSTDTQYF

J gene: TRBJ2-1
V gene: TRBV5-6
clone size: NA
D gene: TRBD2
CDR3 DNA: TGTGCCAGCAGCTTCGCTAGCGGGGGTTCCTACAATGAGCAGTTCTTC
CDR3 protein: CASSFASGGSYNEQFF

J gene: TRBJ1-3
V gene: TRBV5-4
clone size: NA
D gene: NA
CDR3 DNA: TGTGCCAGCAGCTTGAGGCTCAGGGGCTCGGGAAACACCATATATTTT
CDR3 protein: CASSLRLRGSGNTIYF

J gene: TRBJ2-2
V gene: TRBV30
clone size: NA
D gene: NA
CDR3 DNA: TGTGCCTGGGGCAGAATAGGGTACACCGGGGAGCTGTTTTTT
CDR3 protein: CAWGRIGYTGELFF

J gene: TRBJ1-2
V gene: TRBV29-1
clone size: NA
D gene: TRBD1
CDR3 DNA: TGCAGCGTTCCCGGGACAGGGGAGGAGGGCTACACCTTC
CDR3 protein: CSVPGTGEEGYTF

J gene: TRBJ2-7
V gene: TRBV4-1
clone size: NA
D gene: TRBD1
CDR3 DNA: TGCGCCAGCAGCCAGTCCTCCGGGACAGGGGTCTACGAGCAGTACTTC
CDR3 protein: CASSQSSGTGVYEQYF

J gene: TRBJ1-2
V gene: TRBV9
clone size: NA
D gene: NA
CDR3 DNA: TGTGCCAGCAGCGTAGCCTTTTCAGGGGCCTATGGCTACACCTTC
CDR3 protein: CASSVAFSGAYGYTF

J gene: TRBJ2-5
V gene: TRBV11-2
clone size: NA
D gene: TRBD1
CDR3 DNA: TGTGCCAGCAGCTTAGTGACAGGGCCCCAAGAGACCCAGTACTTC
CDR3 protein: CASSLVTGPQETQYF

J gene: TRBJ2-3
V gene: TRBV10-2
clone size: NA
D gene: NA
CDR3 DNA: TGCGCCAGCAGTGAGGCAGGAACCCGCACAGATACGCAGTATTTT
CDR3 protein: CASSEAGTRTDTQYF

J gene: TRBJ2-7
V gene: TRBV13
clone size: NA
D gene: TRBD1
CDR3 DNA: TGTGCCAGCAGCCATGGCCCGACGGGACAGTTCCTCTGGGAGCAGTACTTC
CDR3 protein: CASSHGPTGQFLWEQYF

J gene: TRBJ2-3
V gene: TRBV11-3
clone size: once
D gene: TRBD2
CDR3 DNA: TGTGCCAGCAGCTTAGAATTACGGCGGGAGCAATCGAGAGAGGCAGATACGCAGTATTTT
CDR3 protein: CASSLELRREQSREADTQYF

J gene: TRBJ2-7
V gene: TRBV2
clone size: NA
D gene: TRBD1
CDR3 DNA: TGTGCCAGCAGTGAGTTGGGACAGAGTTACGAGCAGTACTTC
CDR3 protein: CASSELGQSYEQYF